Listed here are 12 T cell receptor beta chains from one sample, sequenced in a study of blood T cell repertoires in COVID-19. The repertoire was sequenced with immunoSEQ multiplex PCR; TCRdb's copy has only in-frame clones and lacks some. The sample has fewer than 110,000 clones; about 90% are singletons. Sequencing input: peripheral blood. Receptors originate from a human donor in a cohort sampled during active COVID-19.

The chain is built from TRBV3-1 (or the pseudogene TRBV3-2) and TRBJ2-5, with D perhaps matching TRBD2 (5 bases). V dropped 3 bases and J dropped 7 bases, with 18 bases sitting between them. This CDR3 contains 15 residues. Germline loops: CDR1 LGHDT, CDR2 YNNKEL (reference sequence). The CDR3 DNA is TGTGCCAGCAGCCATCAACGGGGAGTCGAGGGGACCCAGTACTTC. Its protein product is CASSHQRGVEGTQYF.

The rearrangement joins TRBV18 to TRBJ2-3; 13 bases fit TRBD2. CDR1 KGHSH and CDR2 LQKENI come from the germline V gene. The ends lost 2 bases at V and 6 bases at J; junction bases unmatched: 11. The CDR3 has 18 residues. CDR3 sequence (DNA): TGTGCCAGCTCACCAAACCCCCCTCCACTAGCGGGAGGGGATACGCAGTATTTT. It is translated as CASSPNPPPLAGGDTQYF.

This rearrangement joins TRBV7-6 to TRBJ2-1; D call uncertain. Trimming left V 0 bases short and J 5 bases short, with 5 bases between. The CDR3 totals 13 residues. Germline V gene lookup returns CDR1 SGHVS and CDR2 FNYEAQ. Here the CDR3 DNA reads TGTGCCAGCAGCTTAGCGTTCGACAATGAGCAGTTCTTC. Its protein product is CASSLAFDNEQFF.

J is TRBJ2-7 and V is TRBV5-5, with TRBD1 matching over 8 bases. The length of the CDR3 is 14 residues. Germline values: CDR1 SGHKS, CDR2 YYEKEE (reference sequence). The junction had 7 bases not matched to a gene; V was cut back by 5 bases and J by 3 bases. CDR3 loop: CASSIGQGGYEQYF. For the CDR3, the DNA is TGTGCCAGCAGTATTGGACAGGGAGGCTACGAGCAGTACTTC.

The CDR3 DNA is TGTGCCAGTCGGGCCGGGGACTACGAGCAGTACTTC. As protein: CASRAGDYEQYF. This chain links TRBV19 with TRBJ2-7; possibly TRBD2 for D (5 bases). Deletions cut 8 bases from V and 3 bases from J, with 11 bases between. CDR1 is LNHDA and CDR2 is SQIVND in the germline V gene (reference sequence). CDR3 length: 12 amino acids.

The rearrangement uses TRBV5-8 and TRBJ2-3; D not certain. CDR1 is SGHTS and CDR2 is YDEGEE in the germline V gene. This CDR3 comprises 15 residues. The ends were cut back, 2 bases at V and 1 base at J, with 11 bases in the middle. The CDR3 DNA reads as TGTGCCAGCAGCTTACGCAGAACCGGCACAGATACGCAGTATTTT. It codes for CASSLRRTGTDTQYF.

This clone was detected only once. This chain uses TRBV27 with TRBJ2-7; D not certain. The CDR3 runs to 13 residues. Trimming took off 2 bases at V and 0 bases at J, with 5 bases between the two ends. CDR1 is MNHEY, CDR2 SMNVEV, per germline (reference sequence). As DNA, the CDR3 is TGTGCCAGCAGTTTAGCGTTCTCCTACGAGCAGTACTTC. Translated, it gives CASSLAFSYEQYF.

The chain joins TRBV5-4 to TRBJ2-4; 9 bases fit TRBD2. The CDR3 sequence is 16 residues long. After removal of 0 bases from V and 7 bases from J, the junction contained 8 bases not matched to a gene. CDR1 is SGHNT and CDR2 is YYREEE in the germline V gene (reference sequence). CDR3 in DNA: TGTGCCAGCAGCTTGGGTCCTAGCGGGGACGTGAACATTCAGTACTTC. This encodes CASSLGPSGDVNIQYF.

V and J are TRBV18 and TRBJ2-5, with TRBD2 identical over 8 bases. The CDR3 extends over 16 amino acids. The V and J ends lost 4 bases and 5 bases, in that order; junction bases with no gene match: 12. Germline V gene lookup returns CDR1 KGHSH and CDR2 LQKENI. CDR3 nucleotides: TGTGCCAGCTCACGGAGCGGGAGAGGTAGTGGGGAGACCCAGTACTTC. The encoded protein is CASSRSGRGSGETQYF.

This clone was recorded a few times. This chain links TRBV5-1 with TRBJ2-3, with D unresolved. Germline loops: CDR1 SGHRS, CDR2 YFSETQ. The CDR3 spans 16 residues. V lost 0 bases, J lost 1 base, and 12 bases lay in between. The DNA for the CDR3 is TGCGCCAGCAGCTTGGCCCCGGGTTCGGGCACAGATACGCAGTATTTT. It codes for CASSLAPGSGTDTQYF.

DNA for the CDR3: TGTGCCAGCTCAAGTCAGGGCCGCACAGATACGCAGTATTTT. This sequence encodes CASSSQGRTDTQYF. The chain recombines TRBV18 with TRBJ2-3; a weak D match, TRBD1 (5 bases). Germline CDR1 is KGHSH and CDR2 is LQKENI. V shed 5 bases and J shed 1 base, with 10 bases lying between them. The CDR3 consists of 14 residues.

The chain couples TRBV18 to TRBJ1-5, with TRBD1 as a possible D gene (5 bases). Germline values: CDR1 KGHSH, CDR2 LQKENI. The CDR3 covers 12 residues. With 3 bases removed from V and 8 bases from J, the gap between germline ends came to 8 bases. The CDR3 is CASSPGGEPQHF. The DNA for the CDR3 is TGTGCCAGCTCACCGGGGGGGGAGCCCCAGCATTTT.